This T cell receptor (beta chain) was retrieved from a study of T cells in Graves' hyperthyroidism and ophthalmopathy. There are 15 residues in the CDR3. V was clipped by 3 bases and J by 11 bases; unmatched bases: 11. The V gene's germline CDR1 is LNHDA and CDR2 SQIVND (reference sequence). TCR beta CDR3 regions were amplified from RNA. The HTBI primer set served for first-round RT-PCR of the TCR CDR3. TCRdb itself ran the multiplex PCR reads through MiXCR, one entry per CDR3 protein. The table has about 680,000 distinct CDR3 sequences, over 35% seen once. This clonotype was obtained from a woman in her thirties or forties with Graves' hyperthyroidism. Sequences were obtained from blood. The chain couples TRBV19 to TRBJ1-4; 8 nucleotides agree with TRBD1. DNA for the CDR3: TGTGCCAGTAGTATTAGCCCCGACAGGGGCGAGAAACTGTTTTTT. It codes for CASSISPDRGEKLFF.